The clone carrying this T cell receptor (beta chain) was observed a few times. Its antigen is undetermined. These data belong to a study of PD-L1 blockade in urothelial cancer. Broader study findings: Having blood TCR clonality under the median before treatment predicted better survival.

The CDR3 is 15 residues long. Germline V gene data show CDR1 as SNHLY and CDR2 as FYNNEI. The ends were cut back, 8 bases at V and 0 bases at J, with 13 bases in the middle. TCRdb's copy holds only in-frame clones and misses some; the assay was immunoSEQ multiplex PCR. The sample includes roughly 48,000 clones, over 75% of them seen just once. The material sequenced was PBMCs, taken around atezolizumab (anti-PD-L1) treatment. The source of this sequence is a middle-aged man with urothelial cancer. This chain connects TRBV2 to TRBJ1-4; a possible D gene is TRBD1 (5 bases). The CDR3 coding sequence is TGTGCCAGCGGAGGGACTCTTGCAACTAATGAAAAACTGTTTTTT. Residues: CASGGTLATNEKLFF.